This T cell receptor beta chain was retrieved from a study of human T cells and chemical hapten exposure. Study-wide background: Weekly scalp doses of diphenylcyclopropenone were given to patients during the approximately 23-week study.

TCRdb passed the RACE reads through MiXCR, listing each CDR3 protein once. This table holds around 120,000 distinct CDR3 sequences, around 13% found once. Germline CDR1 is SGDLS and CDR2 is YYNGEE. V lost 3 bases, J lost 8 bases, and 17 bases lay in between. This CDR3 is built from 14 residues. Time point described: patch test 1, 2 weeks after DPC sensitization. Regarding treatment: therapeutic diphenylcyclopropenone sensitization with weekly scalp DPC. Material: whole blood, obtained in connection with sensitization to the hapten diphenylcyclopropenone (DPC). J is TRBJ1-1 and V is TRBV9; D unresolved. The sequence was collected from a man between 18 and 35 years old with alopecia areata. Some clones in this sample may be carry-over from other donors' samples. CDR3 loop: CASSERDQRIEAFF. CDR3 DNA: TGTGCCAGCAGCGAGCGTGACCAGAGGATAGAAGCTTTCTTT. Supplemented by reference TRBV9 and TRBJ1-1, the full variable domain reads DSGVTQTPKHLITATGQRVTLRCSPRSGDLSVYWYQQSLDQGLQFLIQYYNGEERAKGNILERFSAQQFPDLHSELNLSSLELGDSALYFCASSERDQRIEAFFGQGTRLTVV.